This T cell receptor (beta chain) was recorded in a study of control samples from healthy donors and cancer patients. The data were produced by immunoSEQ multiplex PCR, yet TCRdb's version contains in-frame clones alone and is incomplete. This sample has roughly 59,000 clones; about 92% occur once, and the top ten carry about 1.7%. Per germline, CDR1 MNHEY and CDR2 SVGAGI. With 7 bases removed from V and 2 bases from J, the gap between germline ends came to 11 bases. The CDR3 contains 13 residues. This TCR was recovered from a man aged 35-49 years with colorectal cancer. The chain has TRBV6-5 and TRBJ1-2; possible D gene TRBD1, 5 bases. Sequencing used PBMCs. CDR3 in amino acids: CASTPGTNYGYTF. The CDR3, as DNA: TGTGCCAGCACCCCGGGGACGAACTATGGCTACACCTTC.